This T cell receptor beta chain was observed in a study of cytomegalovirus exposure and HLA in healthy donors. Study details: The Caucasian-associated ancestry cluster contained 81% of the 398 genotyped donors.

The PCR was carried out with 60 Vbeta primers and 13 Jbeta primers. Produced via immunoSEQ multiplex PCR; TCRdb's table is partial and in-frame only. This sample has more than 80,000 clones, with 75% found just once. Points from the study as a whole: In terms of immune exposure information, only CMV serostatus was available. A later analysis found TCR association rates differed by HLA locus, highest for DRB1 and lowest for HLA-C. As a later analysis showed, a missense DCLRE1C variant was linked to trimming of TCR beta V- and J-genes.

Points on this clone: The antigen remains unidentified.

The CDR3 is 15 amino acids. Germline lookup yields CDR1 MNHEY and CDR2 SVGAGI. V shed 6 bases and J shed 9 bases, with 21 bases lying between them. Input material: PBMCs. The rearrangement links TRBV6-5 to TRBJ2-1; D is possibly TRBD2 (6 bases). The receptor was isolated from a male donor in good health and CMV-seropositive. Here the CDR3 DNA reads TGTGCCAGCAGCGACCCCTCTGCGGGATGGGGTGAGCAGTTCTTC. Translated: CASSDPSAGWGEQFF.